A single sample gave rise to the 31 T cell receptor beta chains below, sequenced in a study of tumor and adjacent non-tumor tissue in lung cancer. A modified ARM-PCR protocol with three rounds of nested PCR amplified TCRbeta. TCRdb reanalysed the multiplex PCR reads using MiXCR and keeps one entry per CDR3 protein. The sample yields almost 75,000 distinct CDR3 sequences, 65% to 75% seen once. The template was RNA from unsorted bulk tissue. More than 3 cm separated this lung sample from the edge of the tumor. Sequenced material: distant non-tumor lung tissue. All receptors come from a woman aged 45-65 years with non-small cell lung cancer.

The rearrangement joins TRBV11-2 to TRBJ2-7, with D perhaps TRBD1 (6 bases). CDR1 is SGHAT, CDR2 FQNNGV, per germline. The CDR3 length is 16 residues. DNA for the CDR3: TGTGTCAACAGCTTAGGGTCAGGGGCCGGCTCCTACGAGCAGTACTTC. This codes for CVNSLGSGAGSYEQYF.

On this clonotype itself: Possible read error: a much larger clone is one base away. CDR3 protein: CSANRDRVGQETQYF. The DNA of the CDR3 is TGCAGTGCTAACCGGGACAGGGTCGGGCAAGAGACCCAGTACTTC. The rearrangement uses TRBV20-1 and TRBJ2-5; 9 positions agree with TRBD1. With 4 bases clipped from V and 2 bases from J, the junction kept 8 bases outside the gene matches. Germline lookup yields CDR1 DFQATT and CDR2 SNEGSKA (reference sequence). The CDR3 is 15 residues long.

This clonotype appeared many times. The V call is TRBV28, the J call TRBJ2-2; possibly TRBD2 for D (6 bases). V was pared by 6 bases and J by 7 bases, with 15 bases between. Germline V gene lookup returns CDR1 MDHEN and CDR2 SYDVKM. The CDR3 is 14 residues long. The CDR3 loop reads CASSLGPGGGELFF. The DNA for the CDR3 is TGTGCCAGCAGCTTGGGGCCCGGGGGCGGGGAGCTGTTTTTT. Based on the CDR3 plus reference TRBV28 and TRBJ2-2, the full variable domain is DVKVTQSSRYLVKRTGEKVFLECVQDMDHENMFWYRQDPGLGLRLIYFSYDVKMKEKGDIPEGYSVSREKKERFSLILESASTNQTSMYLCASSLGPGGGELFFGEGSRLTVL.

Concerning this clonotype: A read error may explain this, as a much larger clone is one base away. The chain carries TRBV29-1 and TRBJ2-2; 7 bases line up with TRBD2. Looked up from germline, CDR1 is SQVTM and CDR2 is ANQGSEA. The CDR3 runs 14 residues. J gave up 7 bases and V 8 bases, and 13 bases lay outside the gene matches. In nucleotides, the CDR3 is TGCAGCCGTAAACGGGGGGAGGGCCTCGGGGAGCTGTTTTTT. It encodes CSRKRGEGLGELFF.

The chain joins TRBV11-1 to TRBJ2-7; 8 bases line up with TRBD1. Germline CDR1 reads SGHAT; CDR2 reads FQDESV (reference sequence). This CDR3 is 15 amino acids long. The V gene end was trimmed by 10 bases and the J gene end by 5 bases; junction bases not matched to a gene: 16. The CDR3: CANGSIGSTGDEQYF. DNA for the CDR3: TGTGCCAACGGTTCGATAGGGTCGACAGGGGACGAGCAGTACTTC. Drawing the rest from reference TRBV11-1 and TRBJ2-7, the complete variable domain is EAEVAQSPRYKITEKSQAVAFWCDPISGHATLYWYRQILGQGPELLVQFQDESVVDDSQLPKDRFSAERLKGVDSTLKIQPAELGDSAMYLCANGSIGSTGDEQYFGPGTRLTVT.

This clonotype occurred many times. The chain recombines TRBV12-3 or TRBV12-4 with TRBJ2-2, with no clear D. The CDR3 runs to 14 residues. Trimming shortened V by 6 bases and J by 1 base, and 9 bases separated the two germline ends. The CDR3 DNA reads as TGTGCCAGCAGAGGCGGCGGGAACACCGGGGAGCTGTTTTTT. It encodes CASRGGGNTGELFF.

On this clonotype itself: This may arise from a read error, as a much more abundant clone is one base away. CDR3 nucleotide sequence: TGTGCCAGCAGGCGCTACAGAGATGCTTTCTTT. This sequence encodes CASRRYRDAFF. The V call is TRBV28, the J call TRBJ1-1; D is uncertain. In germline, CDR1 is MDHEN, CDR2 SYDVKM. V was clipped by 6 bases and J by 11 bases, with 13 bases between them. This CDR3 has 11 residues.

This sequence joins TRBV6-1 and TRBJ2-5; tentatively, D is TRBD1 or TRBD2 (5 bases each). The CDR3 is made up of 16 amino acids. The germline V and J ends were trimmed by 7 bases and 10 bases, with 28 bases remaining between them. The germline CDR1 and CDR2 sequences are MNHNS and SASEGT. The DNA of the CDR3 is TGTGCCAGCACCCAAAAGTGGGGGATCCGAACGGGGAGCCAGTACTTC. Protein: CASTQKWGIRTGSQYF.

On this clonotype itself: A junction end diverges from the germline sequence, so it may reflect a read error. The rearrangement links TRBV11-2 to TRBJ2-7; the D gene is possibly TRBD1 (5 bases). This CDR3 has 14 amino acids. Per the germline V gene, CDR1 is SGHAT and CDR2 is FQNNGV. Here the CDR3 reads CASSSLGRTYEQYF. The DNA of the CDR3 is TGTGCCAGCAGCTCGTTGGGGCGGACCTACGAACAGTACTTC.

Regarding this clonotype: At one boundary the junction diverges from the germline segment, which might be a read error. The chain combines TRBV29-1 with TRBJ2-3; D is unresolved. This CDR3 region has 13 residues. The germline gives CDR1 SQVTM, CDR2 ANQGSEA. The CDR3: CNVRAADADTQYF. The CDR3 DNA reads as TGCAACGTTAGGGCGGCAGACGCAGATACGCAGTATTTT.

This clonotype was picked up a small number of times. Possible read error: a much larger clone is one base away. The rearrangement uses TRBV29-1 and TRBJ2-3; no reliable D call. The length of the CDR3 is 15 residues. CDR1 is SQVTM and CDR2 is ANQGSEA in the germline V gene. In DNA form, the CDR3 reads TGCAGCGTTGAAGACGTAGTCAGAGTCACAGATACGCAGTGTTTT. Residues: CSVEDVVRVTDTQCF.

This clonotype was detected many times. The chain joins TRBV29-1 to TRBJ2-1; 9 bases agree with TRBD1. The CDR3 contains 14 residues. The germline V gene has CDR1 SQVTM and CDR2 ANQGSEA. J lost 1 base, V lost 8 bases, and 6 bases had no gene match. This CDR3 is CSSGGTGSYNEQFF. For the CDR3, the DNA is TGCAGCTCGGGCGGGACAGGGTCCTACAATGAGCAGTTCTTC.

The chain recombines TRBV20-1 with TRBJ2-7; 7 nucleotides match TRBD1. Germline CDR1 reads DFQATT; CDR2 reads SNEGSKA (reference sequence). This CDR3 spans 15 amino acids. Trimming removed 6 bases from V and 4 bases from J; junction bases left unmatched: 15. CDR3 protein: CSASQRGQRDYEQYF. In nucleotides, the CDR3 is TGCAGTGCCTCACAGAGGGGACAGAGAGATTACGAGCAGTACTTC.

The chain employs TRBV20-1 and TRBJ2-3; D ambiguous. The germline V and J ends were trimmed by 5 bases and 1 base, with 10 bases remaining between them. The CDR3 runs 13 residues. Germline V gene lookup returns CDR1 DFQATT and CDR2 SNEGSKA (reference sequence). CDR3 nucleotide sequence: TGCAGTGCTCCCAGTCAGGGCACAGATACGCAGTATTTT. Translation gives CSAPSQGTDTQYF.

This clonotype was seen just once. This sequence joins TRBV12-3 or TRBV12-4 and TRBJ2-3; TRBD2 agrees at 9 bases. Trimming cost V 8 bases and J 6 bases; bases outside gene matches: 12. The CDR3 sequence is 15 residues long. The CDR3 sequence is CASAPGLAGADTQYF. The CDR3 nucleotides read TGTGCCAGCGCCCCGGGATTAGCGGGAGCGGATACGCAGTATTTT.

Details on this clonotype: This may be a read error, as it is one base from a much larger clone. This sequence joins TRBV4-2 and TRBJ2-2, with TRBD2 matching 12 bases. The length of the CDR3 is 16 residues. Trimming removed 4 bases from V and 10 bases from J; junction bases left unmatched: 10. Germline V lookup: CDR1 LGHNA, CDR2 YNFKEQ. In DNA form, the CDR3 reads TGTGCCAGCAGCCCAATCGGACTAGCGGGACTCGAGGAGCTGTTTTTT. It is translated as CASSPIGLAGLEELFF.

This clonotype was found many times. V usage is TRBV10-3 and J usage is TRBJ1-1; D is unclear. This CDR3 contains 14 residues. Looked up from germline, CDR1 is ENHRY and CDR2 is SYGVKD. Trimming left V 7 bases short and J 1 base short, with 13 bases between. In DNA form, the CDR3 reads TGTGCCATCATGCAGGCGCTATGGAACACTGAAGCTTTCTTT. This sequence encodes CAIMQALWNTEAFF.

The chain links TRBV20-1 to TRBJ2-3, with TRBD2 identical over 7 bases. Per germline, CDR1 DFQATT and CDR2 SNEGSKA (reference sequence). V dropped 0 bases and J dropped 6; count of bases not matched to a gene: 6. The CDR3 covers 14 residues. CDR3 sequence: CSARDRGESDTQYF. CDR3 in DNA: TGCAGTGCTAGAGATCGGGGGGAAAGTGATACGCAGTATTTT.

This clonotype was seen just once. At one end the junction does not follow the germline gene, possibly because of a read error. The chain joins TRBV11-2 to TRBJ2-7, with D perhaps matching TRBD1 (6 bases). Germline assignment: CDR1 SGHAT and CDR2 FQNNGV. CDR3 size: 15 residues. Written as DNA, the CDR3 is TGTGCCAGCACCTTAGGTGGACAGAGCTTCTACGAGCAGTACTTC. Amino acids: CASTLGGQSFYEQYF.

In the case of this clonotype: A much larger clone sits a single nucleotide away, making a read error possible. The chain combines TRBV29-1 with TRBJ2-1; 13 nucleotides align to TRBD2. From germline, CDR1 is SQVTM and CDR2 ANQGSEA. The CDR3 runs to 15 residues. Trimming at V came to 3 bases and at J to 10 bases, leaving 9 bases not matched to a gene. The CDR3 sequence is CSVDLSWGLAGEQFF. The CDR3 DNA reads TGCAGCGTTGATCTGAGTTGGGGACTAGCGGGAGAGCAGTTCTTC.

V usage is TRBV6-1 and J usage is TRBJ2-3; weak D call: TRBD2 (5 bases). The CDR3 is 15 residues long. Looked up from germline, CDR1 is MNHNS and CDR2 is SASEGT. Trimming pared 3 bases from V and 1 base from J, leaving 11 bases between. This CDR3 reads CASSDLASGTDTQYF. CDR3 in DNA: TGTGCCAGCAGTGACTTAGCGTCAGGCACAGATACGCAGTATTTT.

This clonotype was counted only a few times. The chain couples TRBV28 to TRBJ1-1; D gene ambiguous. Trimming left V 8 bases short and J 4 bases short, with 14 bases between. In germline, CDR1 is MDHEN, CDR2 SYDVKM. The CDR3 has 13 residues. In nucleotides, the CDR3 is TGTGCCAGCTTAACGGTGGGAGTCACTGAAGCTTTCTTT. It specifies CASLTVGVTEAFF.

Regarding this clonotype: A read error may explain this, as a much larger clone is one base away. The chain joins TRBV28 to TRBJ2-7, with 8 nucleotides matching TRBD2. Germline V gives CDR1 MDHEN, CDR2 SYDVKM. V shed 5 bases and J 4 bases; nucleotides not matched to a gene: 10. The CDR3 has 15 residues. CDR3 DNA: TGTGCCAGCAGTCGGGGAGCGGGGGCCGGGTACGAGCAGTACTTC. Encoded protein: CASSRGAGAGYEQYF.

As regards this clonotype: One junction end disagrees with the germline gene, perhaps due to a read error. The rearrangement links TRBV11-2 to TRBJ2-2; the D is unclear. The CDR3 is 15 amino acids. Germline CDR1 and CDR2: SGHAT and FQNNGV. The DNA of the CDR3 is TGTGCTAGCAACTTAGAGGCGGCAGCCATGAGGGAGCTGTTTTTT. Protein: CASNLEAAAMRELFF. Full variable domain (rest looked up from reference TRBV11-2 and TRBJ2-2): EAGVAQSPRYKIIEKRQSVAFWCNPISGHATLYWYQQILGQGPKLLIQFQNNGVVDDSQLPKDRFSAERLKGVDSTLKIQPAKLEDSAVYLCASNLEAAAMRELFFGEGSRLTVL.

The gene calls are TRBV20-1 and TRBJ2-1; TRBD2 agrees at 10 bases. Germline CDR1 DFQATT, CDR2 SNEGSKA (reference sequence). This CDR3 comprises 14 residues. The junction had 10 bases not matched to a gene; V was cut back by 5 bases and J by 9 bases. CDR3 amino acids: CSAAPGIAGGEQFF. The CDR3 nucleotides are TGCAGTGCTGCACCGGGAATAGCGGGGGGTGAGCAGTTCTTC.

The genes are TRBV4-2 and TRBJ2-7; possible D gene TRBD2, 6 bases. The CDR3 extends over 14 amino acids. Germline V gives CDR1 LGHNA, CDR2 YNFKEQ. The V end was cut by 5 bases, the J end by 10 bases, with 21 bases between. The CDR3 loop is CASSVGAGTHGQYF. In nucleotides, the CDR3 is TGTGCCAGCAGCGTGGGTGCGGGGACCCACGGACAGTACTTC.

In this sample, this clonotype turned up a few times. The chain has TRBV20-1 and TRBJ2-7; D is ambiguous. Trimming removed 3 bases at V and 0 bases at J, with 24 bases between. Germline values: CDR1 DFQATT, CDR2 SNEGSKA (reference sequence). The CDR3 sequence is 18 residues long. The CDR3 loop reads CSARVVVGHKTDSYEQYF. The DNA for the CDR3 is TGCAGTGCTAGGGTGGTAGTGGGCCACAAGACTGACTCCTACGAGCAGTACTTC.

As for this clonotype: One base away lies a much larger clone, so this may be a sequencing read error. CDR3 nucleotides: TGTGCCAGCAAAAAATACACTGAAGCTTTCTTT. It translates to CASKKYTEAFF. The J gene is TRBJ1-1, the V gene TRBV6-5; D not certain. The V end lost 7 bases, the J end lost 3 bases, and 6 bases lay between the germline ends. This CDR3 is built from 11 residues. The V gene's germline CDR1 is MNHEY and CDR2 SVGAGI.

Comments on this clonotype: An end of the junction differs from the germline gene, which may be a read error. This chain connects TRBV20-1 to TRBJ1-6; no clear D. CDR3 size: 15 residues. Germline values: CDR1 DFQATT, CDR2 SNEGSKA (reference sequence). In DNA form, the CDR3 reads TGCAGTGCTAGAGAGCGGGCCCTATATAATTCACCCCTCGGCTTT. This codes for CSARERALYNSPLGF.

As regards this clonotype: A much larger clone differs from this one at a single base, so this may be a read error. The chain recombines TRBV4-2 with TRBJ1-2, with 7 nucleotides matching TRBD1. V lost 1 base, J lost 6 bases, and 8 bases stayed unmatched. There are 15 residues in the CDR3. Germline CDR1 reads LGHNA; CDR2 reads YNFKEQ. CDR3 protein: CASSQGEGAYDGYTF. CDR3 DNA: TGTGCCAGCAGCCAAGGTGAGGGGGCGTACGATGGCTACACCTTC.

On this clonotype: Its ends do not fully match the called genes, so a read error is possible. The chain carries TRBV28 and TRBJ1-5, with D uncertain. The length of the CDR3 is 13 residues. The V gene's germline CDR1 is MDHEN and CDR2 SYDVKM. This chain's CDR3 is CVSSLLRNQPQHF. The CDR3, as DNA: TGTGTCAGCAGTTTACTCCGAAATCAGCCCCAGCATTTT.